This entry is about one T cell receptor beta chain. The sample belongs to a study of CD8+CD57+ T cells in acquired aplastic anemia. Study-level background: Isolated CD4+ and CD8+ cells, once sorted, yielded DNA averaging roughly 3.2 ug.

Genomic DNA, the template, was used for profiling of the TCR beta VDJ and CDR3. MiXCR was run by TCRdb on the reads, yielding one entry per CDR3 protein. The data show roughly 300,000 distinct CDR3 sequences, approximately 57% seen once. Germline V gene data show CDR1 as SGHVS and CDR2 as FQNEAQ. The V gene lost 10 bases and the J gene lost 0 bases, with 18 bases spanning the gap. The CDR3 contains 15 residues. Sample: sorted CD4+, CD8+, or CD8+CD57+ T cells (not recorded which) from PBMCs. This chain uses TRBV7-8 with TRBJ1-1, with D perhaps TRBD1 (6 bases). The TCR originated in a human donor with severe aplastic anemia or a healthy control (not recorded which). The CDR3 loop reads CATRTGRVMNTEAFF. The CDR3 region has the DNA TGTGCCACTCGAACAGGGAGAGTAATGAACACTGAAGCTTTCTTT.